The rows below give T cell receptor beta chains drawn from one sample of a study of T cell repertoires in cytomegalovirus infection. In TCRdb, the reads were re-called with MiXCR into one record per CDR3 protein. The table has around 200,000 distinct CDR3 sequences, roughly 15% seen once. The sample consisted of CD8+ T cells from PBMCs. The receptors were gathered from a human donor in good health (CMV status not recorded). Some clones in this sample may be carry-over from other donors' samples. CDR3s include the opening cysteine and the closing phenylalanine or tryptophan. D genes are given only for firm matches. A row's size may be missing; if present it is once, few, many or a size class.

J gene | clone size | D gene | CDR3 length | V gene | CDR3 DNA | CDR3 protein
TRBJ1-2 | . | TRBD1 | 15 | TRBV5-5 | TGTGCCAGCAGATGCCGGGACAGGGCATACTATGGCTACACCTTC | CASRCRDRAYYGYTF
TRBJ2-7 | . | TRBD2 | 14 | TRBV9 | TGTGCCAGCAGCGTTGCGGGGGGGCCCTACGAGCAGTACTTC | CASSVAGGPYEQYF
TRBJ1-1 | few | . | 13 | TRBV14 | TGTGCCAGCAGCGTAGATGGCGCCACTGAAGCTTTCTTT | CASSVDGATEAFF
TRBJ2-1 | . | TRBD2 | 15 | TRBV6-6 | TGTGCCAGCAGTTACTCTCTTAGCGGGGGGGATGAGCAGTTCTTC | CASSYSLSGGDEQFF
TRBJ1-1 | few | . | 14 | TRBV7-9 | TGTGCCAGCAGCTTAGATGGGGCTGGGAATGAAGCTTTCTTT | CASSLDGAGNEAFF
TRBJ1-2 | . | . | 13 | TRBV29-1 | TGCAGCGTTATTGGGATAGTAGACTATGGCTACACCTTC | CSVIGIVDYGYTF
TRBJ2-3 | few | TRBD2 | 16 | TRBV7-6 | TGTGCCAGCAGCCGGTCTGCAGCGGGGGGCCCTGATACGCAGTATTTT | CASSRSAAGGPDTQYF
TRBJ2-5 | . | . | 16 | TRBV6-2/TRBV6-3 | TGTGCCAGCAGCCGCAGGCGGGCAGGGACGCGGGAGACCCAGTACTTC | CASSRRRAGTRETQYF
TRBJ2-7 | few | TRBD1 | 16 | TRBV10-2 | TGCGCCAGCAGTGAGTTGGGGACGACAGGGGTTCGCGAGCAGTACTTC | CASSELGTTGVREQYF
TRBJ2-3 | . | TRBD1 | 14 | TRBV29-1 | TGCAGCTTACGGACAGGGCTTAGCACAGATACGCAGTATTTT | CSLRTGLSTDTQYF
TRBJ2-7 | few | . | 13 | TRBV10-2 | TGCGCCAGCGGGACCTCAGGGTTGGGGGAGCAGTACTTC | CASGTSGLGEQYF
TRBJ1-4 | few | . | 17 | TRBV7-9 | TGTGCCAGCAGCGCACTCCCCCCGGGTGGGACTAATGAAAAACTGTTTTTT | CASSALPPGGTNEKLFF
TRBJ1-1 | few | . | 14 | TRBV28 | TGTGCCAGCAGCCTTCGGAAGGTGAACACTGAAGCTTTCTTT | CASSLRKVNTEAFF
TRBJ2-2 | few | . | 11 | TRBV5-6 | TGTGCCAGCAGCTGGGGCGGGGAGCTGTTTTTT | CASSWGGELFF
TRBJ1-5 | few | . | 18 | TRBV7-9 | TGTGCCAGCAGCTCGGATAGTATAGGGCCCCTCATGGACCAGCCCCAGCATTTT | CASSSDSIGPLMDQPQHF
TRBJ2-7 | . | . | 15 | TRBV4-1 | TGCGCCAGCAGCCAAGGGCGGACTACTGAGGGGGAGCAGTACTTC | CASSQGRTTEGEQYF
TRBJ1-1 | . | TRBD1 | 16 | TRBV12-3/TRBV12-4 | TGTGCCAGCAGTTTATTCCGGACAGGTTTTAACACTGAAGCTTTCTTT | CASSLFRTGFNTEAFF
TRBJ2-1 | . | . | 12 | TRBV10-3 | TGTGCCATCAGTGAGTCGAGGAATGAGCAGTTCTTC | CAISESRNEQFF
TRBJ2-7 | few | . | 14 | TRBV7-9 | TGTGCCAGCAGCGAGGGATACTCGACCTACGAGCAGTACTTC | CASSEGYSTYEQYF
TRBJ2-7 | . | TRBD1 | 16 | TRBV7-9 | TGTGCCAGCAGCTCAAGTACGGGACAGGGAGTCTACGAGCAGTACTTC | CASSSSTGQGVYEQYF
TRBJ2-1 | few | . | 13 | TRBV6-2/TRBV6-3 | TGTGCCAGCGGGGGCTCGGGGGCCTATGAGCAGTTCTTC | CASGGSGAYEQFF
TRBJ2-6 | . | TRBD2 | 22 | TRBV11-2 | TGTGCCAGCAGCCCGACTAGCGGGGGGGCCCCCGCTCCCTTCTCTGGGGCCAACGTCCTGACTTTC | CASSPTSGGAPAPFSGANVLTF
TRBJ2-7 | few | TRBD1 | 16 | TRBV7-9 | TGTGCCAGCAGCTTAGCGCCAGGGACAGGTTCCTACGAGCAGTACTTC | CASSLAPGTGSYEQYF
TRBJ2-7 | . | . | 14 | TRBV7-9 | TGTGCCAGCAGCTCCCCGACAGGAGTATACGAGCAGTACTTC | CASSSPTGVYEQYF
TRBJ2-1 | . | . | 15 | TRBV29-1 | TGCAGCGTTGAAGCGCCACAAACCTCCTACAATGAGCAGTTCTTC | CSVEAPQTSYNEQFF
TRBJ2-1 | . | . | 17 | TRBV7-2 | TGTGCCAGCAGCTTCAACCTTGGGACGGAACTCTACAATGAGCAGTTCTTC | CASSFNLGTELYNEQFF
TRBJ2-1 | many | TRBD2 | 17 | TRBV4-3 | TGCGCCAGCAGCCAAGATATCGGGACTAGCGGGATGAATGAGCAGTTCTTC | CASSQDIGTSGMNEQFF
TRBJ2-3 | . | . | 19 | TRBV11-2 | TGTGCCAGCACCCCCCGTCCCCCCCCCGATCTCTTTTTTCTGGATACGCAGTATTTT | CASTPRPPPDLFFLDTQYF